Here is one TCR beta chain with its context. Antigen unknown. Only in-frame clones appear in the TCRdb table, and some are missing; sequencing was by immunoSEQ multiplex PCR. The sample includes about 41,000 clones, around 83% of them seen just once. These data come from a study of PD-L1 blockade in urothelial cancer. Study at large: Twenty-five out of 29 patients were men whose urothelial cancer was bladder-origin. Study outcomes and limitations: Better survival was forecast by a pretreatment blood TCR clonality below the median.

Time point meaning: peripheral blood 6 weeks after treatment start. The CDR3 spans 16 residues. The germline V gene has CDR1 MNHNY and CDR2 SVGAGI (reference sequence). V trimming: 5 bases; J trimming: 0 bases; junction bases outside the gene matches: 7. The specimen comprised PBMCs, sampled around atezolizumab (anti-PD-L1) treatment. The chain combines TRBV6-6 with TRBJ2-7, with 10 nucleotides matching TRBD2. This clonotype was sampled from a man between 65 and 85 years old with urothelial cancer. The CDR3, as DNA: TGTGCCAGCAGTGCCTTACTAGCGGGGTACTCCTACGAGCAGTACTTC. It codes for CASSALLAGYSYEQYF.